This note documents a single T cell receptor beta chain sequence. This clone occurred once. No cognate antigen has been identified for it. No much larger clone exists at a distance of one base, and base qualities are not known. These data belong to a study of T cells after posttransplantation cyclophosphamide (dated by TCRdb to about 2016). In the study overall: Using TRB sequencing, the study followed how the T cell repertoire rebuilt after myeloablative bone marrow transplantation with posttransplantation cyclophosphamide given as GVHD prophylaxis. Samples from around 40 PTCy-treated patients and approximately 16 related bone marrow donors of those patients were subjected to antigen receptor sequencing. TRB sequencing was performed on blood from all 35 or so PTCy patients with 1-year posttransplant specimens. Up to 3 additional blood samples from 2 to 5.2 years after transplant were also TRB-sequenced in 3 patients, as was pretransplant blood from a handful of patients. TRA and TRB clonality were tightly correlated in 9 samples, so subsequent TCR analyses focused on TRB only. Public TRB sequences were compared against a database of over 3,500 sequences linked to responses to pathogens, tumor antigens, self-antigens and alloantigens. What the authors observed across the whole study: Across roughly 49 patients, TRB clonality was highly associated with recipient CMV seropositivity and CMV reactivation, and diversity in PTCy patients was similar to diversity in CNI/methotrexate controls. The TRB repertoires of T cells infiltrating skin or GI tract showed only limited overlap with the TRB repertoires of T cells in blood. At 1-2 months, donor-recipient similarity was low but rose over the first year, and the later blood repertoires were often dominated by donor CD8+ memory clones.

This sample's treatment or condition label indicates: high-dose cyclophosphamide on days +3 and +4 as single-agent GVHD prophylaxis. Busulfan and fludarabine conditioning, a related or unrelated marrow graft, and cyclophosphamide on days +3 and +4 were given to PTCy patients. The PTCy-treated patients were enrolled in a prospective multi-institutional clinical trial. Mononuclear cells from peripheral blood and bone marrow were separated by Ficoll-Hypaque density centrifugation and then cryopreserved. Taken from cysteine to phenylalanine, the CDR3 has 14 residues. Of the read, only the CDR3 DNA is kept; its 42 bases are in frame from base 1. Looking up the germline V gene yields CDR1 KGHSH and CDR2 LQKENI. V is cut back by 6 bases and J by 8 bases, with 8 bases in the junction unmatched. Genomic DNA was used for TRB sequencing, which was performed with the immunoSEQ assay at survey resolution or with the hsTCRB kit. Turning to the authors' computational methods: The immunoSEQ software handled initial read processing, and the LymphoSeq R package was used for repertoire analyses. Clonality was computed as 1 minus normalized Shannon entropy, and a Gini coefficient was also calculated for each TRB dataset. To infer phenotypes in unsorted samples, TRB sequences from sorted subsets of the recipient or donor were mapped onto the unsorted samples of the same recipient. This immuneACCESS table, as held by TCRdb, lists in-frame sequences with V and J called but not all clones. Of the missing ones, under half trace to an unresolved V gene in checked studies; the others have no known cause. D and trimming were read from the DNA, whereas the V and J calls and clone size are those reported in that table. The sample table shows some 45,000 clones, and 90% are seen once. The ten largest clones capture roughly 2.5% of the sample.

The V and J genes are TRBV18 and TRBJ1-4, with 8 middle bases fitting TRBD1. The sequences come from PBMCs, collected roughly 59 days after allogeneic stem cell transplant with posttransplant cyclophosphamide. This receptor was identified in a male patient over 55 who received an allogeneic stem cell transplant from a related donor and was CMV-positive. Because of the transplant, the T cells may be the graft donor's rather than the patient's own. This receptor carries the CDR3 CASSPTGGGEKLFF. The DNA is TGTGCCAGCTCGCCCACAGGGGGAGGAGAAAAACTGTTTTTT.